The source of this T cell receptor (beta chain) is a study of blood T cell repertoires in COVID-19 (dated by TCRdb to 2018 to 2020). For the study in its entirety: The collaborator samples originated in the United States, Italy and Spain and spanned the acute and convalescent phases of COVID-19. The material from the prospective study consisted of cDNA or gDNA derived from T cells, B-cell-depleted T cells, or PBMCs. Deeply sampled blood TCRbeta repertoires from subjects exposed to, actively infected with, or recovered from COVID-19 were included in the dataset. A freely available public database, intended as a resource for researchers studying the immune response to SARS-CoV-2, is where the repertoires were released. The samples were drawn from the first 160 participants of the ongoing ImmuneRACE study and from 950 to 1,500 subjects provided by 6 global collaborators. Nearly every sample came with metadata listing a de-identified subject ID, COVID-19 status, age in years and sex. Where available, HLA class I and class II types were taken from metadata supplied by the sample provider and were not determined by assay-based typing.

Deletion took 4 bases off V and 0 bases off J, with a span of 15 bases between the germline ends. The CDR3 spans 16 residues, from the cysteine through the phenylalanine. The CDR3 DNA has 48 bases and is translated from base 1. CDR1 and CDR2 were assigned from the germline V gene as SQVTM and ANQGSEA. In regard to this clone: Its antigen is unknown. No much larger clone exists at a distance of one base, and base qualities are not known.

The collaborating institutions used their own protocols to collect whole blood in K2EDTA tubes. For TCRbeta analysis, collaborators shipped samples in one of three forms: frozen whole blood, isolated PBMCs, or DNA extracted from either of those sample types. Beyond this particular receptor, the publication reports: The quantity of clinical and demographic metadata differed by source and by participant and was supplied without curation.

TCRbeta CDR3 regions were amplified from genomic DNA by means of the immunoSEQ Assay, a bias-controlled multiplex PCR. From the authors' description of their analysis: The number of nucleated cells in each sample was estimated by amplification of reference gene primers within the assay. To quantify the absolute abundance of each unique TCRbeta CDR3 rearrangement, sequence reads were collapsed and filtered. For each sample, productive Simpson clonality was calculated as the square root of Simpson's diversity index over productive rearrangements. TCRdb's version of the immuneACCESS table is confined to in-frame rearrangements and falls short of the full clone set. An unresolved V gene accounts for under half of the shortfall where checked; the remainder is of unknown origin. The V and J calls and clone size are taken from that table; D and trimming were inferred from the DNA. The sample profile shows 250,000 to 300,000 clones; around 83% of them were found once. Roughly 4% of the sample comes from the top ten.

The TCR sequence derives from a man between 18 and 35 years old with active or convalescent COVID-19. The chain was built from TRBV29-1 and TRBJ1-4, and TRBD1 may be the D gene, going by 5 matching bases. The sequencing sample was made of peripheral blood. The nucleotide sequence is given as TGCAGCGTTGTGGGGCAGCCCTTATCAACTAATGAAAAACTGTTTTTT. This sequence encodes CSVVGQPLSTNEKLFF.